A selection of T cell receptor beta chains follows, all from one sample in a study of cytomegalovirus exposure and HLA in healthy donors. This table comes from immunoSEQ multiplex PCR, and its TCRdb copy is limited to in-frame clones, with some not included. The data contain some 150,000 clones, approximately 79% of them seen just once; the ten biggest clones take up more than 3.5%. The material sequenced was PBMCs. The origin of the receptors is a man between 18 and 29 years old in good health and CMV-seropositive. Each CDR3 is given with its conserved first and last residue. Fields, in order: V gene, clone size, D gene, J gene, CDR3 DNA, CDR3 protein. A D gene is named only where the DNA matches it firmly. Part of the rows lack a size; the others show once, few, many or a class for expanded clones.

TRBV28	.	TRBD2	TRBJ2-5	TGTGCCAGCAGTTTCCAGCGGGGCGGGGTAGAGACCCAGTACTTC	CASSFQRGGVETQYF
TRBV5-1	.	.	TRBJ1-3	TGCGCCAGCAGCGGCCTAGGCTCTGGAAACACCATATATTTT	CASSGLGSGNTIYF
TRBV4-2	.	TRBD1	TRBJ2-5	TGTGCCAGCAGCCAAGATGCCGGGACAGGGGACCGGACCCAGTACTTC	CASSQDAGTGDRTQYF
TRBV18	few	.	TRBJ2-2	TGTGCCAGCTCACCAGGAGACCCGAACACCGGGGAGCTGTTTTTT	CASSPGDPNTGELFF
TRBV2	.	.	TRBJ2-7	TGTGCCAGCAGTGAAGGTCTGAGGAGGTACGAGCAGTACTTC	CASSEGLRRYEQYF
TRBV11-1	.	TRBD2	TRBJ2-3	TGTGCCAGCAGCTTACTAGCGGGATTCACAGATACGCAGTATTTT	CASSLLAGFTDTQYF
TRBV7-2	once	TRBD1	TRBJ2-7	TGTGCCAGCAGCCCGTGGACAGGGGGAATTACTTACGAGCAGTACTTC	CASSPWTGGITYEQYF
TRBV30	.	.	TRBJ1-1	TGTGCCTCGGCTGGGAGACGTAGGAACACTGAAGCTTTCTTT	CASAGRRRNTEAFF
TRBV6-5	.	.	TRBJ1-1	TGTGCCAGCAGTTACTCACCGGGGAAGAACACTGAAGCTTTCTTT	CASSYSPGKNTEAFF
TRBV4-2	.	TRBD2	TRBJ2-1	TGTGCCAGCAGCCAATTGGCTAGCGGGGTCCTTTACTTCTTC	CASSQLASGVLYFF
TRBV7-9	.	.	TRBJ2-4	TGTGCCAGCAGCCAGGGCCAAAACATTCAGTACTTC	CASSQGQNIQYF
TRBV27	once	TRBD1	TRBJ1-1	TGTGCCAGCAGTCCCTGGGACAGGGGGGGCACTGAAGCTTTCTTT	CASSPWDRGGTEAFF
TRBV4-1	.	TRBD2	TRBJ2-5	TGCGCCAGCAGCCAGACTAGCGGGGGGGTACAAGAGACCCAGTACTTC	CASSQTSGGVQETQYF
TRBV9	.	.	TRBJ2-3	TGTGCCAGCAGCGTAGACCCTACAGGGCGGAGGAAAGATACGCAGTATTTT	CASSVDPTGRRKDTQYF
TRBV19	.	.	TRBJ1-5	TGTGCCAGTACATGGGGGCTCGAACAGCCCCAGCATTTT	CASTWGLEQPQHF
TRBV4-2	.	.	TRBJ2-7	TGTGCCAGCAGCCAAGCCGTCCTAACCTACGAGCAGTACTTC	CASSQAVLTYEQYF
TRBV6-4	.	TRBD1	TRBJ1-5	TGTGCCAGCAGTGATATTGTCGGACAGGGGGCTGTTCAGCCCCAGCATTTT	CASSDIVGQGAVQPQHF
TRBV10-3	.	.	TRBJ2-5	TGTGCCATCAGGGGGGACACAAAAGAGACCCAGTACTTC	CAIRGDTKETQYF
TRBV7-9	.	.	TRBJ1-2	TGTGCCAGCAGCCGCCAGGTACACTATGGCTACACCTTC	CASSRQVHYGYTF
TRBV7-7	.	TRBD1	TRBJ2-5	TGTGCTAGCAGCTTGGGGACAGGGGTGGAGACCCAGTACTTC	CASSLGTGVETQYF
TRBV30	.	.	TRBJ1-4	TGTGCCTGGAGTGTAAATCCGGAAAAACTGTTTTTT	CAWSVNPEKLFF
TRBV19	.	.	TRBJ2-7	TGTGCCAGTAGTGGGGAGTCCTACGAGCAGTACTTC	CASSGESYEQYF
TRBV6-6	.	TRBD1	TRBJ1-2	TGTGCCAGCAGTTTGGGGACAGGGGGCAACGATGGCTACACCTTC	CASSLGTGGNDGYTF
TRBV7-9	.	.	TRBJ2-3	TGTGCCAGCAGCCCCCTTGTCACAGATACGCAGTATTTT	CASSPLVTDTQYF
TRBV14	.	.	TRBJ2-1	TGTGCCAGCAGCCAGGCGCTAGCGACCTACAATGAGCAGTTCTTC	CASSQALATYNEQFF
TRBV27	.	.	TRBJ2-7	TGTGCCAGCAGTTTCAGTCAGGGGCCCCTCGCCTACGAGCAGTACTTC	CASSFSQGPLAYEQYF
TRBV29-1	few	TRBD1	TRBJ2-7	TGCAGCGTCGGACAGGGCTCCTACGAGCAGTACTTC	CSVGQGSYEQYF
TRBV5-6	.	.	TRBJ2-5	TGTGCCAGCAGCTTGGCCTCAGGCCAGCAGTACTTC	CASSLASGQQYF
TRBV19	.	.	TRBJ2-7	TGTGCCAGTAGTCCGGCGGGATTCCTTTACGAGCAGTACTTC	CASSPAGFLYEQYF
TRBV4-2	.	TRBD2	TRBJ2-3	TGTGCCAGCAGAGTGGTGGCGGGAGGGAGCACAGATACGCAGTATTTT	CASRVVAGGSTDTQYF
TRBV28	.	.	TRBJ1-2	TGTGCCAGCAGTTTGGGTCAGGGCGGGATCTATGGCTACACCTTC	CASSLGQGGIYGYTF
TRBV10-3	.	.	TRBJ1-1	TGTGCCATCAAAAGCAAAGCAGACTTGAACACTGAAGCTTTCTTT	CAIKSKADLNTEAFF
TRBV15	.	.	TRBJ2-3	TGTGCCACCAGCTCTCGACTACCTCTCCTCACAGATACGCAGTATTTT	CATSSRLPLLTDTQYF
TRBV4-3	once	.	TRBJ2-2	TGCGCCAGCAGCCAAGATCCCCAGGGGAACACCGGGGAGCTGTTTTTT	CASSQDPQGNTGELFF
TRBV5-5	.	TRBD1	TRBJ2-7	TGTGCCAGCAAATGGACAGGGGGTCCCTACGAGCAGTACTTC	CASKWTGGPYEQYF
TRBV27	few	.	TRBJ1-5	TGTGCCAGCAGCGAACTGAATCAGCCCCAGCATTTT	CASSELNQPQHF
TRBV27	.	TRBD2	TRBJ2-2	TGTGCCAGCAGTTTAACACTAGCGGGGGGGCGACGTCCCACCGGGGAGCTGTTTTTT	CASSLTLAGGRRPTGELFF
TRBV28	.	TRBD2	TRBJ2-5	TGTGCCAGCAGTTCGGGAGGAGCGGTGCAAGAGACCCAGTACTTC	CASSSGGAVQETQYF
TRBV15	.	TRBD2	TRBJ2-3	TGTGCCACCAGCAGAGCTAGCGGGAGTGATACGCAGTATTTT	CATSRASGSDTQYF
TRBV5-1	.	TRBD2	TRBJ2-1	TGCGCCAGCAGCCCCGAGGGGACTAGCGGGAGCTCCTACAATGAGCAGTTCTTC	CASSPEGTSGSSYNEQFF
TRBV5-6	.	TRBD2	TRBJ2-7	TGTGCCAGCAGCACGGGACTAGCGGTCTACTACGAGCAGTACTTC	CASSTGLAVYYEQYF
TRBV2	.	.	TRBJ2-1	TGTGCCAGCAGTGAGATGTGGCAAAATGAGCAGTTCTTC	CASSEMWQNEQFF
TRBV7-8	.	TRBD1	TRBJ1-2	TGTGCCAGCAGCCCCGGGACAGGCTATGGCTACACCTTC	CASSPGTGYGYTF
TRBV5-4	.	TRBD1	TRBJ2-3	TGTGCCAGCAGCTTGGCCGCAGGGGGTCTAGATACGCAGTATTTT	CASSLAAGGLDTQYF
TRBV10-3	once	TRBD2	TRBJ2-3	TGTGCCATCAGCCCTCTAGCGGGAGCAGTAACAGATACGCAGTATTTT	CAISPLAGAVTDTQYF
TRBV9	.	TRBD2	TRBJ2-4	TGTGCCAGCAGCTCGATAGCGGGCCTCTGGTACTTC	CASSSIAGLWYF
TRBV4-1	.	TRBD2	TRBJ2-7	TGCGCCAGCAGCTCTAGCGGGGGGTCCTACGAGCAGTACTTC	CASSSSGGSYEQYF
TRBV5-8	few	.	TRBJ2-7	TGTGCCAGCAGCTTGACAGGGAGCTCCTACGAGCAGTACTTC	CASSLTGSSYEQYF
TRBV11-3	.	TRBD2	TRBJ2-3	TGTGCCAGCAGCCCCGGAGTTAGCGGGGTACTGGGAGATACGCAGTATTTT	CASSPGVSGVLGDTQYF
TRBV18	once	TRBD2	TRBJ2-7	TGTGCCAGCTCACCCTCTAGTAGTTGGCGGGGGGACCCCTCCTACGAGCAGTACTTC	CASSPSSSWRGDPSYEQYF
TRBV23-1	.	.	TRBJ1-1	TGCGCCAGCAGTCACCCGGGACTGATTGGCCTCCACACTGAAGCTTTCTTT	CASSHPGLIGLHTEAFF
TRBV6-5	.	.	TRBJ2-2	TGTGCCAGCAGTTACGCGGGGTGGGAGACCGGGGAGCTGTTTTTT	CASSYAGWETGELFF
TRBV2	.	TRBD1	TRBJ1-5	TGTGCCAGCAGTGGAGGGACAGGGTTACGCAATCAGCCCCAGCATTTT	CASSGGTGLRNQPQHF
TRBV6-6	.	TRBD2	TRBJ2-3	TGTGCCAGCAGCGGGGGGGTGGCAGATACGCAGTATTTT	CASSGGVADTQYF